This TCR beta chain stems from a study of sequential checkpoint blockade in melanoma. Documented treatment: randomized to nivolumab then ipilimumab (arm A) or the reverse (arm B). CDR3 length: 18 residues. CDR1 and CDR2 from the germline V gene are LNHDA and SQIVND (reference sequence). J was trimmed by 2 bases and V by 1 base; bases with no gene match: 10. Method: immunoSEQ multiplex PCR; TCRdb's copy keeps in-frame clones and lacks some. The sample yields tens of thousands of clones, more than 75% seen once. The TCR was taken from a human donor with melanoma. The chain combines TRBV19 with TRBJ2-2, with 7 bases aligning to TRBD1. This specimen was CD8+ T cells sorted from blood (inferred from file names), taken from a patient given nivolumab and ipilimumab in sequence. The CDR3 DNA is TGTGCCAGTAGTATAGGCCCCCGAACAGGGGCAAACACCGGGGAGCTGTTTTTT. Amino acid sequence: CASSIGPRTGANTGELFF.